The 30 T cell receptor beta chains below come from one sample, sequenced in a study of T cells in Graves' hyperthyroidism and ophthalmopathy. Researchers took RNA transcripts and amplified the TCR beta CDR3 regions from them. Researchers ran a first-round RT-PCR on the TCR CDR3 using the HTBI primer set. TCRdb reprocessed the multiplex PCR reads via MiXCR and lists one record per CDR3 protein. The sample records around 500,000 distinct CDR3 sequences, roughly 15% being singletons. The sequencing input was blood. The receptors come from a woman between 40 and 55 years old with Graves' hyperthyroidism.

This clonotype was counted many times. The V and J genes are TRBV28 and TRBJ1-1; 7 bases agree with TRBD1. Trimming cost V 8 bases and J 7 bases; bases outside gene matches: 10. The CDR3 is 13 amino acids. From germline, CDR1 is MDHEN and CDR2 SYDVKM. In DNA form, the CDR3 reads TGTGCCAGCGCCGAGGGGGCGTATGGTGAAGCTTTCTTT. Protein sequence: CASAEGAYGEAFF.

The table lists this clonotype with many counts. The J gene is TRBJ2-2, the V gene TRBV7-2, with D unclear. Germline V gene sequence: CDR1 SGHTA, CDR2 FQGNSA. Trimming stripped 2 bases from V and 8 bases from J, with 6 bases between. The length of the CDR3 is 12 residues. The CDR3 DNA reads TGTGCCAGCAGCTTAAGTGGGGGGGAGCTGTTTTTT. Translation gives CASSLSGGELFF.

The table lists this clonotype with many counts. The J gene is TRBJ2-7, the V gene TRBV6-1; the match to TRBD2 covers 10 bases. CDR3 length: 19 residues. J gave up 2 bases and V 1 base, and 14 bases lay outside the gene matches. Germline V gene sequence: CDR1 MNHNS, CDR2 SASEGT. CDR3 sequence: CASSEGASGSFPPPYEQYF. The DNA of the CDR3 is TGTGCCAGCAGTGAAGGGGCTAGCGGGAGCTTCCCTCCACCCTACGAGCAGTACTTC.

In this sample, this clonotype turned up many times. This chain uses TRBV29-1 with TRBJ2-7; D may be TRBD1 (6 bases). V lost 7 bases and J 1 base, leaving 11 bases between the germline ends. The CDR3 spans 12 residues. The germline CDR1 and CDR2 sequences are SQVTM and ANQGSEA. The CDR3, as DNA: TGCAGCGCCGAGACAGGATCCTACGAGCAGTACTTC. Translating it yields CSAETGSYEQYF.

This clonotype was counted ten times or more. CDR3 bases: TGTGCCAGCTCACTTGGGACAGGGGGCGCCAAAAACATTCAGTACTTC. This encodes CASSLGTGGAKNIQYF. The V call is TRBV18, the J call TRBJ2-4, with 12 bases matching TRBD1. The germline V gene has CDR1 KGHSH and CDR2 LQKENI. The V segment lost 4 bases and the J segment 1 base; nucleotides outside the gene matches: 2. CDR3 length equals 16 residues.

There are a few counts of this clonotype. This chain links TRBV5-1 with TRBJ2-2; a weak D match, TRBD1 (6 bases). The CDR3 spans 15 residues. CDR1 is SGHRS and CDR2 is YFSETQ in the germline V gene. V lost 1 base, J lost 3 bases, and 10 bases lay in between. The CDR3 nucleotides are TGCGCCAGCAGCTTGAAGGGGGTCGACACCGGGGAGCTGTTTTTT. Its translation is CASSLKGVDTGELFF.

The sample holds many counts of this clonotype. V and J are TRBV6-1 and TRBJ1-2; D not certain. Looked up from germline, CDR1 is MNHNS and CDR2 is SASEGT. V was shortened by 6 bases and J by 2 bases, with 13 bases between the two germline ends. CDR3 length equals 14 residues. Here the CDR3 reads CASRGTELNYGYTF. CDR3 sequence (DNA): TGTGCCAGCAGGGGCACGGAACTCAACTATGGCTACACCTTC.

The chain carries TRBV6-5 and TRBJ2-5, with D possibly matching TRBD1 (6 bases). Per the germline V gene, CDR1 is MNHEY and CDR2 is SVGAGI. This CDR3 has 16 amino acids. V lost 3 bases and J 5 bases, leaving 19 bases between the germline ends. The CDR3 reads CASSYVLFGTSETQYF. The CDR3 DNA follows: TGTGCCAGCAGTTATGTTCTATTTGGGACATCGGAGACCCAGTACTTC.

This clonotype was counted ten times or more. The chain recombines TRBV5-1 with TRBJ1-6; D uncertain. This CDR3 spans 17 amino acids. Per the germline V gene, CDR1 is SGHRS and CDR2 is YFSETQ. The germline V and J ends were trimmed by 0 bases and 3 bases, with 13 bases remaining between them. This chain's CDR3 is CASSLEGPGLYNSPLHF. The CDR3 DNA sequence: TGCGCCAGCAGCTTGGAGGGTCCCGGACTCTATAATTCACCCCTCCACTTT.

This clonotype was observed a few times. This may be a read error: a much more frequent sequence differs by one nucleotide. CDR3 loop: CASSEGQGVYNEQFF. The CDR3 region has the DNA TGTGCCAGCAGTGAAGGGCAGGGGGTGTACAATGAGCAGTTCTTC. The chain joins TRBV2 to TRBJ2-1; 7 bases line up with TRBD1. CDR1 SNHLY and CDR2 FYNNEI come from the germline V gene. This CDR3 comprises 15 residues. Trimming took 1 base from V and 4 from J; bases not matched to a gene: 4.

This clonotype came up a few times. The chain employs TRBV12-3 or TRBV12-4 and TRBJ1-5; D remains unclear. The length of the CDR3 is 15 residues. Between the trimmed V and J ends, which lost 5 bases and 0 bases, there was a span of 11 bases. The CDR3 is CASSQRHNSNQPQHF. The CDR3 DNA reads TGTGCCAGCAGTCAGCGACATAATAGCAATCAGCCCCAGCATTTT.

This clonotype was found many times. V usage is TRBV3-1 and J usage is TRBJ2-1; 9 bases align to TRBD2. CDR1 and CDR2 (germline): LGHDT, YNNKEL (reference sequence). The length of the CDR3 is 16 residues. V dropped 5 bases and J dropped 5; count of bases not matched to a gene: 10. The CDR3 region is CASSRPGGRANNEQFF. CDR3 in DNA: TGTGCCAGCAGCAGGCCAGGCGGGAGGGCCAACAATGAGCAGTTCTTC.

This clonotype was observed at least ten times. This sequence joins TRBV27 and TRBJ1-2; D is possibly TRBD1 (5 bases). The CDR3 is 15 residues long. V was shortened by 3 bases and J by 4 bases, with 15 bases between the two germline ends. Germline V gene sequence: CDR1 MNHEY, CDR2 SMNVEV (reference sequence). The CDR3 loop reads CASSFRGRGSYGYTF. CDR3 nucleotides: TGTGCCAGCAGTTTCCGGGGAAGGGGTAGCTATGGCTACACCTTC.

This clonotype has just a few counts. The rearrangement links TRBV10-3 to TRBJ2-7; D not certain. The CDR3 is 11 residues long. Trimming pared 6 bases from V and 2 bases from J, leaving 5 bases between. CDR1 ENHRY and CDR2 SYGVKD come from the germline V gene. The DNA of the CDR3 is TGTGCCATCAGAGAGACCTACGAGCAGTACTTC. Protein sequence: CAIRETYEQYF.

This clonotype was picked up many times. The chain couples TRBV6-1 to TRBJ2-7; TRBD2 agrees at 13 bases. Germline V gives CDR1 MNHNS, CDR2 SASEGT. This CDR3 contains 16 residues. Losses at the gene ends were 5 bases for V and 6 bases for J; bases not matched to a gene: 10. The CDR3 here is CASSPGRGLAGTEQYF. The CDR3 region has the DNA TGTGCCAGCAGTCCCGGTCGGGGACTAGCGGGGACCGAGCAGTACTTC.

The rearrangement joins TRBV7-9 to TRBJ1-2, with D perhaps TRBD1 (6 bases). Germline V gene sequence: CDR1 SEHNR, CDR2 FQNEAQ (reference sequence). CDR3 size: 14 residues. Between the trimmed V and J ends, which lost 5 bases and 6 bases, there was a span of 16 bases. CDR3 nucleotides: TGTGCCAGCAGCACCGGACAGTTGGCCCATGGCTACACCTTC. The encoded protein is CASSTGQLAHGYTF.

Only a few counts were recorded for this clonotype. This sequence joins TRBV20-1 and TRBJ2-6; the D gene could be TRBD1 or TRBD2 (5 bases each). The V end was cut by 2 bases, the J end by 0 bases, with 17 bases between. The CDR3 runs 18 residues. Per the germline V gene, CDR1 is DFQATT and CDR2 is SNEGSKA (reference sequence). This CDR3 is CSARKGWEGGSGANVLTF. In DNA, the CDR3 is TGCAGTGCTAGAAAGGGGTGGGAAGGAGGCTCTGGGGCCAACGTCCTGACTTTC.

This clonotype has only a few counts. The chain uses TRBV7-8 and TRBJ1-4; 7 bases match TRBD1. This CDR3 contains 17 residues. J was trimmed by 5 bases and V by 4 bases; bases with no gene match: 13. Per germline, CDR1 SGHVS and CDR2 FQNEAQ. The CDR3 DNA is TGTGCCAGCAGCTCTTCAAGAGGACAGGACAAGAATGAAAAACTGTTTTTT. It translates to CASSSSRGQDKNEKLFF.

This chain's CDR3 is CASGLVRIGTTDTQYF. The CDR3 DNA sequence: TGTGCTAGTGGTTTGGTACGGATAGGGACCACAGATACGCAGTATTTT. V usage is TRBV12-5 and J usage is TRBJ2-3; D may be TRBD1 or TRBD2 (5 bases each). Germline V gives CDR1 LGHNT, CDR2 FRNRAP. Trimming shortened V by 0 bases and J by 2 bases, and 12 bases separated the two germline ends. CDR3 length: 16 residues.

The DNA for the CDR3 is TGCAGTGCTAGGGGCGGGCTCCGGACTAGCGGCCTCTACGAGCAGTACTTC. Its translation: CSARGGLRTSGLYEQYF. The rearrangement links TRBV20-1 to TRBJ2-7, with 10 bases that match TRBD2. V shed 3 bases, J shed 3 bases, and the junction held 14 bases outside the gene matches. The CDR3 runs to 17 residues. Germline V gene data show CDR1 as DFQATT and CDR2 as SNEGSKA (reference sequence).

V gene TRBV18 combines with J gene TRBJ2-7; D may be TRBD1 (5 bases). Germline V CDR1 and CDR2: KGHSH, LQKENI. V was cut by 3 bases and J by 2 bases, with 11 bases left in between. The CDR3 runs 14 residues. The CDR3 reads CASSPSEQAYEQYF. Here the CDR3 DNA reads TGTGCCAGCTCACCTTCGGAACAGGCCTACGAGCAGTACTTC. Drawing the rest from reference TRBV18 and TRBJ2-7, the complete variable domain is NAGVMQNPRHLVRRRGQEARLRCSPMKGHSHVYWYRQLPEEGLKFMVYLQKENIIDESGMPKERFSAEFPKEGPSILRIQQVVRGDSAAYFCASSPSEQAYEQYFGPGTRLTVT.

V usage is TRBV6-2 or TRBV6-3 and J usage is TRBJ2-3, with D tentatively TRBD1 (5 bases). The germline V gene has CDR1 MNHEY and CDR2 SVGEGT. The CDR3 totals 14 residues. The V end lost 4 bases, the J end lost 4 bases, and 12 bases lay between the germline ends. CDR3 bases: TGTGCCAGCAGTTCGGCTGGGGCAGCAGATACGCAGTATTTT. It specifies CASSSAGAADTQYF.

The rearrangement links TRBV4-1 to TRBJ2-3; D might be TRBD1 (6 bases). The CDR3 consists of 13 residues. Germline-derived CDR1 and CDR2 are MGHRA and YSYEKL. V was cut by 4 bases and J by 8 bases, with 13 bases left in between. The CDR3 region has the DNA TGCGCCAGCAGCCCAGGGGCAGGGGCTACGCAGTATTTT. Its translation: CASSPGAGATQYF.

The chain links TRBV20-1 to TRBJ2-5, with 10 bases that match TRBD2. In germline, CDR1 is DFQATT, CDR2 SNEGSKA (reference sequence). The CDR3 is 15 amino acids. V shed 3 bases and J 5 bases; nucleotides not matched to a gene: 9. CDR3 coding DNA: TGCAGTGCTAGTAAGCTAGCGGGAGCTGCGGAGACCCAGTACTTC. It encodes CSASKLAGAAETQYF.

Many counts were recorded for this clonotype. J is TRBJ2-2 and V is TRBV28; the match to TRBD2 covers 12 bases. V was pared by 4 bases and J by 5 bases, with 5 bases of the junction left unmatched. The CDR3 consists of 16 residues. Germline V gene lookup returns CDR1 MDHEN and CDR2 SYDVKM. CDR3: CASSSSGTSGTGELFF. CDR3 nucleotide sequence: TGTGCCAGCAGTTCATCCGGGACTAGCGGGACCGGGGAGCTGTTTTTT. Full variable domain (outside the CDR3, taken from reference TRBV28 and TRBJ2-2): DVKVTQSSRYLVKRTGEKVFLECVQDMDHENMFWYRQDPGLGLRLIYFSYDVKMKEKGDIPEGYSVSREKKERFSLILESASTNQTSMYLCASSSSGTSGTGELFFGEGSRLTVL.

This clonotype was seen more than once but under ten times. The CDR3 DNA follows: TGTGCCAGCAACCTGATGGGTCAGGGGGCTTTCTTT. It codes for CASNLMGQGAFF. The gene calls are TRBV5-6 and TRBJ1-1; possible D gene TRBD1, 6 bases. The CDR3 is 12 amino acids. From germline, CDR1 is SGHDT and CDR2 YYEEEE. Trimming pared 6 bases from V and 11 bases from J, leaving 17 bases between.

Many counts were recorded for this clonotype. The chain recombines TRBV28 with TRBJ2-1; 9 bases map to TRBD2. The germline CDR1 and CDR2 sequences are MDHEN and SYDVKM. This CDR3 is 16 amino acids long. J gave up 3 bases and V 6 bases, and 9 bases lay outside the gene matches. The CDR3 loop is CASSSLAGDLYNEQFF. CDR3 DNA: TGTGCCAGCAGCTCCTTAGCGGGAGACCTCTACAATGAGCAGTTCTTC. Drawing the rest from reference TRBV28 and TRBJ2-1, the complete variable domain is DVKVTQSSRYLVKRTGEKVFLECVQDMDHENMFWYRQDPGLGLRLIYFSYDVKMKEKGDIPEGYSVSREKKERFSLILESASTNQTSMYLCASSSLAGDLYNEQFFGPGTRLTVL.

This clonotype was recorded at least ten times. The CDR3 sequence: CASSLRDILNYGYTF. The CDR3 DNA is TGTGCCAGCAGCTTGCGGGACATACTAAACTATGGCTACACCTTC. The chain combines TRBV7-8 with TRBJ1-2; D may be TRBD1 (6 bases). Trimming pared 3 bases from V and 2 bases from J, leaving 13 bases between. Germline values: CDR1 SGHVS, CDR2 FQNEAQ. The CDR3 spans 15 residues.

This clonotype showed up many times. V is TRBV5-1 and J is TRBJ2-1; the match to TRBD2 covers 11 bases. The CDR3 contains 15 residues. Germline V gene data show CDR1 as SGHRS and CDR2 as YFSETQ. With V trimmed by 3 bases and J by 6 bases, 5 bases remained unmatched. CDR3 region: CASSYHGTSGNEQFF. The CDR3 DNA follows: TGCGCCAGCAGCTACCACGGGACTAGCGGCAATGAGCAGTTCTTC.

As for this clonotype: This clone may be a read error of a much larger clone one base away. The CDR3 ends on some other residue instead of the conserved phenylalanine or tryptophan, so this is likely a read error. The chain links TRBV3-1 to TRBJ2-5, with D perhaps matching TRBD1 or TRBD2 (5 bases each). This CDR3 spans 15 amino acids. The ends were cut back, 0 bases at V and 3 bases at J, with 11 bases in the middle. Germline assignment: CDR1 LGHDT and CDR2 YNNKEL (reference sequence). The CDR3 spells CASSQDLGTEETQYL. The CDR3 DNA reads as TGTGCCAGCAGCCAAGATTTGGGGACCGAAGAGACCCAGTACCTC.